This T cell receptor (beta chain) was recovered during a study of control samples from healthy donors and cancer patients. Using immunoSEQ multiplex PCR, the repertoire was profiled, and TCRdb retains in-frame clones only, with some absent. Here the sample spans just under 75,000 clones, 87% being singletons. With 4 bases clipped from V and 6 bases from J, the junction kept 6 bases outside the gene matches. The CDR3 runs 15 residues. Germline values: CDR1 SGHNT, CDR2 YENEEA. This receptor was obtained from a woman aged 50 to 65 in good health. V and J are TRBV11-3 and TRBJ2-1; TRBD1 agrees at 10 bases. Sequencing used blood. CDR3 protein: CASSSRDRGLNEQFF. The CDR3 DNA sequence: TGTGCCAGCAGCTCCCGCGACAGGGGGCTCAATGAGCAGTTCTTC.